Here is one T cell receptor beta chain with its context. This record comes from a study of blood T cell repertoires in COVID-19. Across the whole study: Acute and convalescent COVID-19 specimens originated in the United States, Italy and Spain. PBMCs, B-cell-depleted T cells, or T cells provided the cDNA or gDNA that made up the material.

How the authors handled the data: Cell counts per sample came from amplifying reference gene primers. Produced via immunoSEQ multiplex PCR; TCRdb's table is partial and in-frame only. The DNA gave D and trimming, while V, J and clone size come from that table. The sample consists of approximately 200,000 clones, 80% to 90% of them appearing once. Germline CDR1 reads SEHNR; CDR2 reads FQNEAQ (reference sequence). The V end lost 1 base, the J end lost 8 bases, and 14 bases lay between the germline ends. The CDR3 contains 14 residues. The V gene is TRBV7-9, the J gene TRBJ1-1; D is uncertain. The TCR originated in a human donor with active or convalescent COVID-19. The donor label of this sample is uncertain. What was sequenced was peripheral blood. Here the CDR3 reads CASSLESRAREAFF. The CDR3 bases are TGTGCCAGCAGCTTAGAGTCGCGAGCGCGGGAAGCTTTCTTT. Supplemented by reference TRBV7-9 and TRBJ1-1, the full variable domain reads DTGVSQNPRHKITKRGQNVTFRCDPISEHNRLYWYRQTLGQGPEFLTYFQNEAQLEKSRLLSDRFSAERPKGSFSTLEIQRTEQGDSAMYLCASSLESRAREAFFGQGTRLTVV.